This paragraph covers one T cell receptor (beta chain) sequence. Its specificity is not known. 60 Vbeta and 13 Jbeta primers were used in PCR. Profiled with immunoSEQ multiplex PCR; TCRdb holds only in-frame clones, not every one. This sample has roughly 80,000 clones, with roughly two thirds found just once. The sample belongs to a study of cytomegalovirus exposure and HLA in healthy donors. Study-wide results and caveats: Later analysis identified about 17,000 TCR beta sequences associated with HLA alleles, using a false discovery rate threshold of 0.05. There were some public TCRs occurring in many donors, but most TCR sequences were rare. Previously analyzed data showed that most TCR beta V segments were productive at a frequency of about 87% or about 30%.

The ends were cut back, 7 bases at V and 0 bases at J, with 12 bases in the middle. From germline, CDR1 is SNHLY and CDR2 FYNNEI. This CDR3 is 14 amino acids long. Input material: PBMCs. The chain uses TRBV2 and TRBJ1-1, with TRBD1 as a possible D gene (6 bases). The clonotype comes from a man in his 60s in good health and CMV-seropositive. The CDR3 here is CASNTGSLNTEAFF. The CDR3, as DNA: TGTGCCAGCAATACAGGGTCCCTGAACACTGAAGCTTTCTTT.